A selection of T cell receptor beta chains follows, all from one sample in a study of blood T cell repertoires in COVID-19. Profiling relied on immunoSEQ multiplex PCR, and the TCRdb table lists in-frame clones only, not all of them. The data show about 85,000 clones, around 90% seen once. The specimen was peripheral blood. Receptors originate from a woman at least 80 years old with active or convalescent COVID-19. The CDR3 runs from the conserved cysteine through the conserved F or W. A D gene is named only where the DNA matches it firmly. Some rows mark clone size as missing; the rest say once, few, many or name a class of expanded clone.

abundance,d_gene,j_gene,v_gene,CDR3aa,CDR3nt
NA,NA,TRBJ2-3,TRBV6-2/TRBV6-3,CASSSAGIGTDTQYF,TGTGCCAGCAGTTCGGCAGGGATCGGAACAGATACGCAGTATTTT
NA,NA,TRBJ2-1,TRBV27,CASSGTFNEQFF,TGTGCTAGCTCTGGGACTTTCAATGAGCAGTTCTTC
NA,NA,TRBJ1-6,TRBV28,CASSPNNRQWVASPLHF,TGTGCCAGCAGTCCGAATAACCGACAGTGGGTCGCTTCACCCCTCCACTTT
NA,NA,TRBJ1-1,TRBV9,CASSVGLGDTEAFF,TGTGCCAGCAGCGTAGGGTTGGGAGACACTGAAGCTTTCTTT
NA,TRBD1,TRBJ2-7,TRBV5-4,CASSIGQGVSYEQYF,TGTGCCAGCAGCATCGGACAGGGAGTTTCGTACGAGCAGTACTTC
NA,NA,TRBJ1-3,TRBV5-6,CASSPGTSGNTIYF,TGTGCCAGCAGTCCCGGGACATCTGGAAACACCATATATTTT
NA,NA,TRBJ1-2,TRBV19,CASAPDRWNYGYTF,TGTGCCAGTGCACCGGACAGATGGAACTATGGCTACACCTTC
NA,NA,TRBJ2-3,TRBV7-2,CASTITDTQYF,TGTGCCAGCACCATCACAGATACGCAGTATTTT
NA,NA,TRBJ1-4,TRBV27,CASTNRGSTNEKLFF,TGTGCCAGCACCAACCGGGGGTCGACTAATGAAAAACTGTTTTTT
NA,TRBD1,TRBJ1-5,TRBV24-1,CATSDTGTVNQPQHF,TGTGCCACCAGTGACACAGGGACAGTCAATCAGCCCCAGCATTTT
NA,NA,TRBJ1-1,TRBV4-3,CASSQGRLNTEAFF,TGCGCCAGCAGCCAAGGGCGGTTGAACACTGAAGCTTTCTTT
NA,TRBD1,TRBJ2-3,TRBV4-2,CASSQEQGAGTDTQYF,TGTGCCAGCAGCCAAGAACAGGGGGCTGGCACAGATACGCAGTATTTT
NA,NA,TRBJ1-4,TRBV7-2,CASSSTSSTNEKLFF,TGTGCCAGCAGCTCCACAAGTTCAACTAATGAAAAACTGTTTTTT
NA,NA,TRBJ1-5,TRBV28,CASSLRGGPQRF,TGTGCCAGCAGTTTAAGAGGAGGTCCCCAGCGTTTT
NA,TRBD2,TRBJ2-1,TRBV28,CATGLAGVLRNEQFF,TGTGCCACCGGACTAGCGGGAGTTTTGAGGAATGAGCAGTTCTTC
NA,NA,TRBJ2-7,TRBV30,CAWNRLGGEQYF,TGTGCCTGGAACCGACTCGGCGGCGAGCAGTACTTC
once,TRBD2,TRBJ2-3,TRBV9,CASSVGGELGLAGFTDAQYF,TGTGCCAGCAGCGTAGGTGGAGAGTTGGGACTAGCGGGTTTCACAGATGCGCAGTATTTT
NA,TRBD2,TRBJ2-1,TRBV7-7,CASSLGAGGPLGHNEQFF,TGTGCCAGCAGCTTAGGAGCGGGAGGGCCTCTGGGCCACAATGAGCAGTTCTTC
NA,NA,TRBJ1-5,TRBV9,CASSVEAGLPQHF,TGTGCCAGCAGCGTAGAGGCAGGGTTGCCCCAGCATTTT
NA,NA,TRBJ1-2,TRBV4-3,CASSQTGGRGYTF,TGCGCCAGCAGCCAAACTGGAGGGCGAGGCTACACCTTC
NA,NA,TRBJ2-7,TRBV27,CASSSPMYEQYF,TGTGCCAGCAGTTCTCCTATGTACGAGCAGTACTTC
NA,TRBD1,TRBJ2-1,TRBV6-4,CASSKDRGGYNEQFF,TGTGCCAGCAGTAAGGACAGGGGGGGATACAATGAGCAGTTCTTC
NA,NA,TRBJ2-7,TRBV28,CASSLSGSSPSYEQYF,TGTGCCAGCAGTTTATCGGGGTCTTCCCCCTCCTACGAGCAGTACTTC
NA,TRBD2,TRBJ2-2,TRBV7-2,CASSLGLAGVHTGELFF,TGTGCCAGCAGCCTGGGACTAGCGGGAGTTCACACCGGGGAGCTGTTTTTT
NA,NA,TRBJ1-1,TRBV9,CASSVTGNTEAFF,TGTGCCAGCAGCGTAACCGGGAACACTGAAGCTTTCTTT
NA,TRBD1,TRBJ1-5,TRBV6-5,CASRGQGALNQPQHF,TGTGCCAGCAGGGGACAGGGGGCGCTGAATCAGCCCCAGCATTTT
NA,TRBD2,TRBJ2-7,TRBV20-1,CSASSLAAGLSYEQYF,TGCAGTGCTAGTTCACTAGCGGCTGGCCTCTCCTACGAGCAGTACTTC
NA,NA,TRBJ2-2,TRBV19,CASSIKPGTGELFF,TGTGCCAGTAGTATTAAGCCCGGGACCGGGGAGCTGTTTTTT
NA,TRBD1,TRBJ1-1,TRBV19,CASSPDRGTEAFF,TGTGCCAGTAGTCCCGACAGGGGAACTGAAGCTTTCTTT
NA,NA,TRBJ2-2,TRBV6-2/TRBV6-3,CASSNALLGGTGELFF,TGTGCCAGCAGCAACGCGCTCCTCGGAGGCACCGGGGAGCTGTTTTTT
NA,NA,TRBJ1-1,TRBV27,CASSIHSPTTEAFF,TGTGCCAGCAGCATACATAGCCCCACCACTGAAGCTTTCTTT
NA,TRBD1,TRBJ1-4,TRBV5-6,CASRLTGSTNEKLFF,TGTGCCAGCAGGTTGACAGGGTCAACTAATGAAAAACTGTTTTTT
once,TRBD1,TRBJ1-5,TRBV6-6,CASSDRQGSAQPQHF,TGTGCCAGCAGCGATAGACAGGGGTCTGCTCAGCCCCAGCATTTT
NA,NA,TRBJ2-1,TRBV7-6,CASSLYSGVNNEQFF,TGTGCCAGCAGCTTATACAGCGGAGTAAACAATGAGCAGTTCTTC
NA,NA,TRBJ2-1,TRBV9,CASSVVAGQGNEQFF,TGTGCCAGCAGCGTAGTAGCCGGGCAGGGAAATGAGCAGTTCTTC
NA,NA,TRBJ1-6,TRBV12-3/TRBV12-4,CASSTQGGPLHF,TGTGCCAGCAGTACGCAGGGAGGACCCCTCCACTTT
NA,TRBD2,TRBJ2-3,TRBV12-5,CASGPTSGYTQYF,TGTGCTAGTGGACCAACTAGCGGCTATACGCAGTATTTT
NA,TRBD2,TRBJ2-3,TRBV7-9,CASSRTSGGATDTQYF,TGTGCCAGCAGCCGGACTAGCGGGGGGGCCACAGATACGCAGTATTTT
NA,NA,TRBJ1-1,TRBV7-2,CASSLNSVLSGEAFF,TGTGCCAGCAGCCTTAATAGCGTGTTATCAGGTGAAGCTTTCTTT
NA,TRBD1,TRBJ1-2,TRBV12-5,CASASSQGAANYGYTF,TGTGCTAGTGCCTCCTCACAGGGGGCGGCTAACTATGGCTACACCTTC
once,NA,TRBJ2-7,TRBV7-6,CASSKQGYEQYF,TGTGCCAGCAGCAAACAGGGCTACGAGCAGTACTTC
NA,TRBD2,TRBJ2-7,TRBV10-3,CAIRPSGGSYEQYF,TGTGCCATCAGACCTAGCGGGGGTAGCTACGAGCAGTACTTC
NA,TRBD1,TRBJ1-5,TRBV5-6,CASSSGQLGQPQHF,TGTGCCAGCAGTTCGGGACAGTTGGGACAGCCCCAGCATTTT
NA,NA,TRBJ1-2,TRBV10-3,CAISEGGADYGYTF,TGTGCCATCAGTGAAGGGGGGGCAGACTATGGCTACACCTTC
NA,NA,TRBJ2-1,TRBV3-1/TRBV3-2,CASSQVQAGEQFF,TGTGCCAGCAGCCAAGTACAGGCAGGAGAACAGTTCTTC
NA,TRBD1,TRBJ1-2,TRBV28,CASSLETGGYGYTF,TGTGCCAGCAGTTTAGAGACAGGGGGCTATGGCTACACCTTC